The 30 T cell receptor beta chains presented below share a single source sample, sequenced in a study of CD8 T cells in Susac syndrome. Random hexamers primed reverse transcription of about 0.45 to 1 ug RNA. One entry per CDR3 protein, called by TCRdb with MiXCR from the immunoSEQ multiplex PCR reads. The sample holds 330,000 or so distinct CDR3 sequences, 75% to 90% seen once. The specimen sequenced was CD8+ T cells from PBMCs. All receptors come from a human donor with multiple sclerosis.

The CDR3 spells CSHDIWRGTDTQYF. CDR3 DNA sequence: TGCAGCCATGACATCTGGCGGGGCACAGATACGCAGTATTTT. This chain uses TRBV29-1 with TRBJ2-3; D might be TRBD2 (5 bases). The CDR3 consists of 14 residues. The germline V and J ends were trimmed by 8 bases and 1 base, with 16 bases remaining between them. Germline CDR1 reads SQVTM; CDR2 reads ANQGSEA.

The CDR3 here is CASSISVSYEQYF. CDR3 nucleotides: TGTGCCAGCAGCATTAGCGTCTCCTACGAGCAGTACTTC. The chain is built from TRBV7-2 and TRBJ2-7, with a tentative D call TRBD2 (5 bases). Per the germline V gene, CDR1 is SGHTA and CDR2 is FQGNSA. CDR3 length: 13 amino acids. The V end lost 5 bases, the J end lost 0 bases, and 8 bases lay between the germline ends.

The genes are TRBV11-2 and TRBJ2-4, with D perhaps matching TRBD2 (5 bases). The CDR3 has 15 residues. CDR1 is SGHAT and CDR2 is FQNNGV in the germline V gene. The V end was cut by 4 bases, the J end by 5 bases, with 15 bases between. For the CDR3, the DNA is TGTGCCAGCAGCTGGCCGTGGGAGAACGAAAACATTCAGTACTTC. Amino acids: CASSWPWENENIQYF. The full variable domain, in which reference TRBV11-2 and TRBJ2-4 provide the parts outside the CDR3, is EAGVAQSPRYKIIEKRQSVAFWCNPISGHATLYWYQQILGQGPKLLIQFQNNGVVDDSQLPKDRFSAERLKGVDSTLKIQPAKLEDSAVYLCASSWPWENENIQYFGAGTRLSVL.

The V and J genes are TRBV20-1 and TRBJ2-3; TRBD1 agrees at 12 bases. This CDR3 contains 14 residues. Germline assignment: CDR1 DFQATT and CDR2 SNEGSKA (reference sequence). Trimming took 6 bases from V and 3 from J; bases not matched to a gene: 4. CDR3 nucleotides: TGCAGTGCGCGGGACAGGGGGCGAACAGATACGCAGTATTTT. This encodes CSARDRGRTDTQYF.

The J gene is TRBJ2-7, the V gene TRBV7-9; D perhaps matches TRBD1 (6 bases). Trimming took 2 bases from V and 0 from J, leaving 17 bases between them. The germline V gene encodes CDR1 SEHNR and CDR2 FQNEAQ (reference sequence). This CDR3 comprises 17 residues. In DNA form, the CDR3 reads TGTGCCAGCAGCTTACCAGGGTCTGGGGGCAACTCCTACGAGCAGTACTTC. Protein: CASSLPGSGGNSYEQYF.

The chain recombines TRBV20-1 with TRBJ1-2; the D is unclear. There are 16 residues in the CDR3. Germline-derived CDR1 and CDR2 are DFQATT and SNEGSKA (reference sequence). Trimming took 0 bases from V and 4 from J, leaving 18 bases between them. CDR3 region: CSARDRTTGAFYGYTF. The CDR3 nucleotides read TGCAGTGCTAGAGATCGTACGACGGGAGCGTTCTATGGCTACACCTTC.

The rearrangement uses TRBV9 and TRBJ1-4, with a possible D match to TRBD1 (5 bases). The CDR3 contains 15 residues. The germline V gene encodes CDR1 SGDLS and CDR2 YYNGEE. V shed 7 bases and J shed 3 bases, with 16 bases lying between them. The CDR3 bases are TGTGCCAGCTCCTCTGTCGGGGGGTCTAATGAAAAACTGTTTTTT. It translates to CASSSVGGSNEKLFF.

Written as DNA, the CDR3 is TGCAGTGCTAGAGTGAGGTCTAGCAGCTCCTACGAGCAGTACTTC. This gives the protein CSARVRSSSSYEQYF. The rearrangement uses TRBV20-1 and TRBJ2-7; a possible D gene is TRBD2 (5 bases). Per the germline V gene, CDR1 is DFQATT and CDR2 is SNEGSKA (reference sequence). The CDR3 consists of 15 residues. V lost 1 base to trimming and J lost 0 bases, with 13 bases between them.

The chain employs TRBV7-2 and TRBJ2-7; possible D gene TRBD1, 6 bases. The CDR3 consists of 13 residues. CDR1 is SGHTA, CDR2 FQGNSA, per germline. V lost 5 bases to trimming and J lost 7 bases, with 15 bases between them. Here the CDR3 DNA reads TGTGCCAGCAGCCATGTACAGGGAAGGGAGCAGTACTTC. Its protein product is CASSHVQGREQYF.

In its sample, this clonotype was seen once. V and J are TRBV3-1 and TRBJ2-6, with TRBD2 as a possible D gene (5 bases). Germline-derived CDR1 and CDR2 are LGHDT and YNNKEL (reference sequence). The V end lost 0 bases, the J end lost 3 bases, and 9 bases lay between the germline ends. CDR3 length: 16 residues. In DNA form, the CDR3 reads TGTGCCAGCAGCCAAGATACGGCGGGTGGGGCCAACGTCCTGACTTTC. Its translation: CASSQDTAGGANVLTF.

The V gene is TRBV10-3, the J gene TRBJ1-5; the D is unclear. V lost 0 bases to trimming and J lost 2 bases, with 5 bases between them. The CDR3 length is 14 residues. The germline V gene has CDR1 ENHRY and CDR2 SYGVKD. The DNA for the CDR3 is TGTGCCATCAGTGAGTCTTTGGGCAATCAGCCCCAGCATTTT. It yields the protein CAISESLGNQPQHF.

This clonotype was recorded a few times. The chain has TRBV27 and TRBJ1-2, with 11 positions matching TRBD1. This CDR3 comprises 15 residues. CDR1 MNHEY and CDR2 SMNVEV come from the germline V gene (reference sequence). The J segment lost 2 bases and the V segment lost 5 bases, leaving 4 bases of the junction unmatched. The CDR3 DNA is TGTGCCAGCAGTCCCGGGACAGGGGGGAACTATGGCTACACCTTC. Encoded protein: CASSPGTGGNYGYTF.

The chain carries TRBV19 and TRBJ2-7; tentative D call: TRBD2 (5 bases). Germline V lookup: CDR1 LNHDA, CDR2 SQIVND (reference sequence). The germline V and J ends were trimmed by 2 bases and 2 bases, with 7 bases remaining between them. The CDR3 has 13 residues. CDR3: CASSISGTYEQYF. The CDR3 DNA follows: TGTGCCAGTAGTATAAGCGGTACCTACGAGCAGTACTTC. The full variable domain, rest sourced from reference TRBV19 and TRBJ2-7, is DGGITQSPKYLFRKEGQNVTLSCEQNLNHDAMYWYRQDPGQGLRLIYYSQIVNDFQKGDIAEGYSVSREKKESFPLTVTSAQKNPTAFYLCASSISGTYEQYFGPGTRLTVT.

V is TRBV24-1 and J is TRBJ2-1, with 12 bases that match TRBD2. The CDR3 totals 17 residues. Germline CDR1 reads KGHDR; CDR2 reads SFDVKD. Trimming at V came to 0 bases and at J to 4 bases, leaving 3 bases not matched to a gene. The CDR3 protein is CATSDLQTSGRYNEQFF. As DNA, the CDR3 is TGTGCCACCAGTGATTTGCAGACTAGCGGGAGATACAATGAGCAGTTCTTC.

The V gene is TRBV4-3, the J gene TRBJ2-1, with 11 bases that match TRBD2. This CDR3 has 18 amino acids. The V gene end was trimmed by 1 base and the J gene end by 9 bases; junction bases not matched to a gene: 14. Germline V gene data show CDR1 as LGHNA and CDR2 as YSLEER. The CDR3 DNA reads as TGCGCCAGCAGCCAAGGGACCCCGGCATCACTAGCGGGAGTTGAGCAGTTCTTC. Translation: CASSQGTPASLAGVEQFF.

The chain links TRBV27 to TRBJ1-2, with a weak D call TRBD1 (6 bases). V lost 0 bases and J 0 bases, leaving 8 bases between the germline ends. The CDR3 consists of 15 residues. Germline V lookup: CDR1 MNHEY, CDR2 SMNVEV (reference sequence). CDR3 sequence reads: CASSLSTGTNYGYTF. The CDR3 region has the DNA TGTGCCAGCAGTTTATCGACAGGCACTAACTATGGCTACACCTTC.

The V gene is TRBV6-5, the J gene TRBJ2-7; 10 nucleotides align to TRBD2. Germline V CDR1 and CDR2: MNHEY, SVGAGI. This CDR3 is built from 14 residues. The junction had 6 bases not matched to a gene; V was cut back by 5 bases and J by 5 bases. The CDR3 reads CASSPLAGDNEQYF. The CDR3 coding sequence is TGTGCCAGCAGTCCCCTAGCGGGAGACAACGAGCAGTACTTC.

This chain joins TRBV9 and TRBJ2-2; 12 positions match TRBD2. This CDR3 comprises 17 residues. Trimming at V came to 4 bases and at J to 7 bases, leaving 11 bases not matched to a gene. Looked up from germline, CDR1 is SGDLS and CDR2 is YYNGEE. The DNA of the CDR3 is TGTGCCAGCAGCACCCCCACTAGCGGGGGGACCCACGGGGAGCTGTTTTTT. Translation gives CASSTPTSGGTHGELFF.

J is TRBJ1-5 and V is TRBV28; tentative D call: TRBD1 (5 bases). The V end lost 2 bases, the J end lost 3 bases, and 11 bases lay between the germline ends. This CDR3 has 15 amino acids. CDR1 is MDHEN, CDR2 SYDVKM, per germline. CDR3 residues: CASSLVGVFNQPQHF. The DNA of the CDR3 is TGTGCCAGCAGTTTAGTGGGGGTCTTCAATCAGCCCCAGCATTTT. Supplemented by reference TRBV28 and TRBJ1-5, the full variable domain reads DVKVTQSSRYLVKRTGEKVFLECVQDMDHENMFWYRQDPGLGLRLIYFSYDVKMKEKGDIPEGYSVSREKKERFSLILESASTNQTSMYLCASSLVGVFNQPQHFGDGTRLSIL.

The CDR3 sequence is CSVERSPSRHQETQYF. For the CDR3, the DNA is TGCAGCGTTGAAAGGTCCCCCAGCAGGCACCAAGAGACCCAGTACTTC. The rearrangement joins TRBV29-1 to TRBJ2-5; D not certain. This CDR3 region has 16 residues. The V and J ends lost 2 bases and 0 bases respectively, with 16 bases between them. The V gene's germline CDR1 is SQVTM and CDR2 ANQGSEA.

The chain uses TRBV13 and TRBJ2-1; 8 nucleotides line up with TRBD1. The CDR3 totals 15 residues. CDR1 and CDR2 (germline): PRHDT, FYEKMQ (reference sequence). V lost 7 bases, J lost 0 bases, and 5 bases stayed unmatched. CDR3 loop: CASTGQGISYNEQFF. The CDR3 DNA reads TGTGCCAGCACCGGACAGGGAATCTCCTACAATGAGCAGTTCTTC.

The rearrangement links TRBV6-2 or TRBV6-3 to TRBJ2-3; D gene uncertain. Germline-derived CDR1 and CDR2 are MNHEY and SVGEGT. The CDR3 is 18 amino acids. Trimming took 6 bases from V and 0 from J, leaving 22 bases between them. The CDR3 DNA reads TGTGCCAGCAGCTTCACCTCTCGGACCGTGGCTAGCACAGATACGCAGTATTTT. Translating it yields CASSFTSRTVASTDTQYF.

The J gene is TRBJ2-1, the V gene TRBV20-1; 9 bases fit TRBD1. Germline CDR1 reads DFQATT; CDR2 reads SNEGSKA (reference sequence). This CDR3 has 12 amino acids. The V and J ends lost 6 bases and 10 bases, in that order; junction bases with no gene match: 7. The CDR3 is CSANTGGIEQFF. The DNA of the CDR3 is TGCAGTGCAAATACAGGGGGCATCGAGCAGTTCTTC.

This rearrangement joins TRBV29-1 to TRBJ1-2, with D possibly matching TRBD1 (6 bases). The germline V gene encodes CDR1 SQVTM and CDR2 ANQGSEA. The CDR3 spans 13 residues. V gave up 2 bases and J gave up 6 bases, with 13 bases separating them. CDR3 sequence reads: CSVERQEWNGYTF. The CDR3 DNA follows: TGCAGCGTTGAAAGACAGGAATGGAATGGCTACACCTTC.

J is TRBJ2-1 and V is TRBV20-1, with 10 positions matching TRBD1. J lost 5 bases, V lost 6 bases, and 7 bases had no gene match. CDR1 DFQATT and CDR2 SNEGSKA come from the germline V gene (reference sequence). There are 14 residues in the CDR3. The CDR3 region is CSAMGQGRDNEQFF. The CDR3 DNA is TGCAGTGCGATGGGACAGGGGAGGGACAATGAGCAGTTCTTC.

The V and J genes are TRBV3-1 and TRBJ2-1; D remains ambiguous. This CDR3 is built from 16 residues. CDR1 and CDR2 from the germline V gene are LGHDT and YNNKEL (reference sequence). The V end was cut by 0 bases, the J end by 0 bases, with 9 bases between. CDR3 protein: CASSQERPYSYNEQFF. In DNA, the CDR3 is TGTGCCAGCAGCCAAGAACGTCCTTACTCCTACAATGAGCAGTTCTTC.

V gene TRBV6-5 combines with J gene TRBJ2-7; D unresolved. V lost 2 bases and J 4 bases, leaving 21 bases between the germline ends. The CDR3 is 17 amino acids. The germline CDR1 and CDR2 sequences are MNHEY and SVGAGI. Here the CDR3 reads CASSYEARLENKYEQYF. For the CDR3, the DNA is TGTGCCAGCAGTTACGAAGCTCGTCTCGAAAATAAGTACGAGCAGTACTTC.

The chain carries TRBV5-4 and TRBJ1-5; TRBD1 matches 7 bases. The CDR3 is 14 amino acids. V lost 3 bases, J lost 2 bases, and 2 bases stayed unmatched. Germline loops: CDR1 SGHNT, CDR2 YYREEE (reference sequence). The CDR3 spells CASSWGTGNQPQHF. CDR3 sequence (DNA): TGTGCCAGCAGCTGGGGGACAGGCAATCAGCCCCAGCATTTT.

The chain combines TRBV7-9 with TRBJ2-7, with D perhaps matching TRBD1 or TRBD2 (5 bases each). Germline CDR1 SEHNR, CDR2 FQNEAQ (reference sequence). The CDR3 spans 15 residues. V gave up 5 bases and J gave up 1 base, with 15 bases separating them. CDR3 DNA sequence: TGTGCCAGCAGCGGGACCGGTGTGTATTCCTACGAGCAGTACTTC. Amino acid sequence: CASSGTGVYSYEQYF.

The CDR3 region has the DNA TGCAGTGGAATCGGGGGACGCACAGATACGCAGTATTTT. This encodes CSGIGGRTDTQYF. The chain links TRBV20-1 to TRBJ2-3, with D maybe TRBD2 (6 bases). This CDR3 has 13 residues. V lost 7 bases, J lost 1 base, and 12 bases lay in between. Germline lookup yields CDR1 DFQATT and CDR2 SNEGSKA (reference sequence).